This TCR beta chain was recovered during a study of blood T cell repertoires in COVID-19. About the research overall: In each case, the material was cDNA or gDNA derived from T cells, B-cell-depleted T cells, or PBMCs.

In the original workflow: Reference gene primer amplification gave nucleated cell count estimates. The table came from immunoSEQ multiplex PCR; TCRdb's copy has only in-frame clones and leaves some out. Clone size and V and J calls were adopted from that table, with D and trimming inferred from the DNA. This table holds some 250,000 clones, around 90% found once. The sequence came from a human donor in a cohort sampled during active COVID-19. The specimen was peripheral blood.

The CDR3, as DNA: TGTGCCAGCAGCCACGACAGGGACGAGCAGTACTTC. Translated, it gives CASSHDRDEQYF. The chain combines TRBV7-2 with TRBJ2-7; TRBD1 matches at 7 bases. Germline trimming cut 5 bases from V and 5 bases from J; bases unmatched to any gene: 3. The CDR3 loop spans 12 amino acids. The germline gives CDR1 SGHTA, CDR2 FQGNSA.